This TCR beta chain was captured by sequencing in a study of blood T cell repertoires in COVID-19. Whole-study context: Spain, Italy and the United States supplied samples that represented acute and convalescent COVID-19. The analysed material was cDNA or gDNA that came from T cells, B-cell-depleted T cells, or PBMCs.

Individuals drawn from about two dozen US areas were roughly 18 to 89 years old. TCRdb's copy holds only in-frame clones and misses some; the assay was immunoSEQ multiplex PCR. In the table there are some 210,000 clones, roughly 86% of which are singletons. The CDR3 has 13 residues. Germline V gene lookup returns CDR1 MGHRA and CDR2 YSYEKL. V shed 0 bases and J shed 4 bases, with 4 bases lying between them. The sequenced sample was PBMCs or T cells enriched from blood (not recorded which). The sequence derives from a young man with acute COVID-19. The chain combines TRBV4-1 with TRBJ2-1; D call uncertain. The CDR3 loop reads CASSQDPYNEQFF. The CDR3, as DNA: TGCGCCAGCAGCCAAGACCCGTACAATGAGCAGTTCTTC.